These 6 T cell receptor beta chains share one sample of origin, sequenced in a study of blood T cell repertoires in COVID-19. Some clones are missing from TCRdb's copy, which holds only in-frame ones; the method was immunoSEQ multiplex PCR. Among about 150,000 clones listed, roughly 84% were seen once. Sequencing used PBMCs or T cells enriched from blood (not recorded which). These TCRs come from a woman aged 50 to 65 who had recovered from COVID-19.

CDR3 sequence reads: CSVETASYEQYF. The CDR3 DNA reads as TGCAGCGTTGAGACAGCTTCCTACGAGCAGTACTTC. The chain uses TRBV29-1 and TRBJ2-7; D is perhaps TRBD1 (5 bases). The ends were cut back, 3 bases at V and 1 base at J, with 7 bases in the middle. The germline V gene encodes CDR1 SQVTM and CDR2 ANQGSEA. The CDR3 loop spans 12 amino acids.

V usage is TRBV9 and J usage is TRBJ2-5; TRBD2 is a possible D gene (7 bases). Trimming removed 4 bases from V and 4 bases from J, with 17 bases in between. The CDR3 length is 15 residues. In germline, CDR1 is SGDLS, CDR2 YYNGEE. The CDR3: CASSSGEGNGETQYF. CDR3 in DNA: TGTGCCAGCAGCTCAGGGGAGGGGAACGGAGAGACCCAGTACTTC.

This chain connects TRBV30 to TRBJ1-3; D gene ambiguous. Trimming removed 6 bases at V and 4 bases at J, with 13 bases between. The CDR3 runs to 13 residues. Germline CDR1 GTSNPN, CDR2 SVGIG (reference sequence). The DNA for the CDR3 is TGTGCCTGCGTAGGACTGGCGGGAAACACCATATATTTT. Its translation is CACVGLAGNTIYF.

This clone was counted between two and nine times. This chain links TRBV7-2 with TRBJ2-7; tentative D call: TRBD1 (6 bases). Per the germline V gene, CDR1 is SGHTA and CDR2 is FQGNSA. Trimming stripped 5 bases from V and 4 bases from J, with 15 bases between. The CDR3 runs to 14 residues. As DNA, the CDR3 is TGTGCCAGCAGCCGTTCGCAGGGGTCATACGAGCAGTACTTC. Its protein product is CASSRSQGSYEQYF. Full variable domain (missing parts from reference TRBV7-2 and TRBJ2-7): GAGVSQSPSNKVTEKGKDVELRCDPISGHTALYWYRQSLGQGLEFLIYFQGNSAPDKSGLPSDRFSAERTGGSVSTLTIQRTQQEDSAVYLCASSRSQGSYEQYFGPGTRLTVT.

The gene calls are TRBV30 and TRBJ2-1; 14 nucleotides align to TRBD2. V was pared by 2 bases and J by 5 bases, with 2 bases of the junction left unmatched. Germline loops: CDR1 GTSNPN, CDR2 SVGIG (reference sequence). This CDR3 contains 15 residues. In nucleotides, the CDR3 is TGTGCCTGGAGTCGACTAGCGGGAGGGGACAATGAGCAGTTCTTC. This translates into CAWSRLAGGDNEQFF.

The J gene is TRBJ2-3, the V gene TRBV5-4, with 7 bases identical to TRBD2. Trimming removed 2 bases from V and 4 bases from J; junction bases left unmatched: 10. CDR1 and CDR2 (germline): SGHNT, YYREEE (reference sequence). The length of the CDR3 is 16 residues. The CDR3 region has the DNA TGTGCCAGCAGCTTACCAGCGGGATACTCAGCAGATACGCAGTATTTT. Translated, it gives CASSLPAGYSADTQYF.